The clone carrying this T cell receptor (beta chain) has just a few counts. Its specificity is not known. Of the isolated RNA, all was reverse transcribed, and so the sequenced material was expressed TCRB transcripts. Assay: immunoSEQ multiplex PCR; the TCRdb copy retains only in-frame clones and omits some. This sample has about 360,000 clones, with over 9.5% found just once. This entry belongs to a study of beta chain features in type 1 diabetes. The CDR3 loop spans 13 amino acids. With 4 bases clipped from V and 12 bases from J, the junction kept 13 bases outside the gene matches. Germline V gene lookup returns CDR1 SGHTS and CDR2 YDEGEE. Study results and limitations: Among type 1 diabetes patients, VDJ junctions had fewer insertions and more deletions.

The sequence was collected from a young man in good health. This sequence joins TRBV5-8 and TRBJ2-7; TRBD1 matches 7 bases. The sequenced sample consisted of naive CD4+ T cells from blood. CDR3 sequence: CASSRRQGFVRYF. The CDR3 bases are TGTGCCAGCAGCCGCAGACAGGGATTCGTAAGGTACTTC.